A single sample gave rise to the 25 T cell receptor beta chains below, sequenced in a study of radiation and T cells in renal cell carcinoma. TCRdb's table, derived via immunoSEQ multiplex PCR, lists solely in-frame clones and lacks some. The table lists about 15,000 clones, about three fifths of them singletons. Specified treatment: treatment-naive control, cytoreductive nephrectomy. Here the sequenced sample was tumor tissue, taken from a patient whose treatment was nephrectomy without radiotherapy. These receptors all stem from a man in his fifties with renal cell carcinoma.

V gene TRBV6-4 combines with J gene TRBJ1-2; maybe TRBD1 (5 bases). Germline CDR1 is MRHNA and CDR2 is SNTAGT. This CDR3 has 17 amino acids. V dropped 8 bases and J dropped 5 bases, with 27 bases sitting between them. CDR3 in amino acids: CASLPQEKGATGYGYTF. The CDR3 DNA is TGTGCCAGCCTTCCACAAGAAAAAGGGGCCACCGGATATGGCTACACCTTC.

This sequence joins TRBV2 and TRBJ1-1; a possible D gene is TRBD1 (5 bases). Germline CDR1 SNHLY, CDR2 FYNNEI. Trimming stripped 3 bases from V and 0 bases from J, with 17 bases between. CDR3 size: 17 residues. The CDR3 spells CASSDIGSAGLNTEAFF. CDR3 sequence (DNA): TGTGCCAGCAGTGATATAGGTTCCGCGGGGCTGAACACTGAAGCTTTCTTT.

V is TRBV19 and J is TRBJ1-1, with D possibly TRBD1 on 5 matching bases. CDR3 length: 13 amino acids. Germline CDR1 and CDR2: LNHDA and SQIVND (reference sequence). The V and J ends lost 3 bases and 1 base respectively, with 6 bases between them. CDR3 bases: TGTGCCAGTAGTATCCAGGGGAACACTGAAGCTTTCTTT. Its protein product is CASSIQGNTEAFF. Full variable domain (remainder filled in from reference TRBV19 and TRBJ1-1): DGGITQSPKYLFRKEGQNVTLSCEQNLNHDAMYWYRQDPGQGLRLIYYSQIVNDFQKGDIAEGYSVSREKKESFPLTVTSAQKNPTAFYLCASSIQGNTEAFFGQGTRLTVV.

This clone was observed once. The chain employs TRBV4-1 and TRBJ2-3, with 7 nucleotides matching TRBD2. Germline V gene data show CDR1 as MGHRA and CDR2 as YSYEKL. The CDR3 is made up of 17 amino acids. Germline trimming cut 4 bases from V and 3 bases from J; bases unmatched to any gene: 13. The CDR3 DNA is TGCGCCAGCAGCCGGATGGGCAATGCGGGAGTGACAGATACGCAGTATTTT. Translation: CASSRMGNAGVTDTQYF.

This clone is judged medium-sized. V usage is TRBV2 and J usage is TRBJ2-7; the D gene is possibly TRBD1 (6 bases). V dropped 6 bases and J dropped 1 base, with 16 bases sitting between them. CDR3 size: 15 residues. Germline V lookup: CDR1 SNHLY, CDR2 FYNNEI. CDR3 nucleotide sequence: TGTGCCAGCAGCCCCACAGGGCCTCTTTCCTACGAGCAGTACTTC. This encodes CASSPTGPLSYEQYF.

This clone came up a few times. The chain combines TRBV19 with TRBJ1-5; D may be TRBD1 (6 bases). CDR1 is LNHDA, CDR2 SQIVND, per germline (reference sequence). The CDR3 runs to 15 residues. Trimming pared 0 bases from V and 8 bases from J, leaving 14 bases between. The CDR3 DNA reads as TGTGCCAGTAGTATAGACCACAGGGCCGAGGAGCCCCAGCATTTT. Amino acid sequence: CASSIDHRAEEPQHF.

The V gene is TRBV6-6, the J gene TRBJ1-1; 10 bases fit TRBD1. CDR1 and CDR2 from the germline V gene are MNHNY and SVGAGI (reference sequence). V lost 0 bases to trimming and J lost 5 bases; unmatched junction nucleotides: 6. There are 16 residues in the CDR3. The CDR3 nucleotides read TGTGCCAGCAGTTACTCAGTGACAGGGGGCTTAACTGAAGCTTTCTTT. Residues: CASSYSVTGGLTEAFF.

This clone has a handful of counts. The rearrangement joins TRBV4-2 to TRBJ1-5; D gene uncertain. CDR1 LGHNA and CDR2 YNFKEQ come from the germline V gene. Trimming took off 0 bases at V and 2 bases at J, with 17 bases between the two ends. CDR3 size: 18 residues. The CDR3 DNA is TGTGCCAGCAGCCAAGATGGAGCCCTTGGTAATGGCAATCAGCCCCAGCATTTT. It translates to CASSQDGALGNGNQPQHF.

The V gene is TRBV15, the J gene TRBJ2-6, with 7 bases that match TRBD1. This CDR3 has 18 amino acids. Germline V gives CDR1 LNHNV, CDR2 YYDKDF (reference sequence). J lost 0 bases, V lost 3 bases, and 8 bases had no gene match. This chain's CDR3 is CATSRAGTVLSGANVLTF. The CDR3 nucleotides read TGTGCCACCAGCAGGGCCGGGACAGTGCTCTCTGGGGCCAACGTCCTGACTTTC.

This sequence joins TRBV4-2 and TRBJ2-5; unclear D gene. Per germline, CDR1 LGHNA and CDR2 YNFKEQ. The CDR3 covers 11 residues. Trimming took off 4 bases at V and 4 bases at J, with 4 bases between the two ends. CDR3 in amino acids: CASSRGETQYF. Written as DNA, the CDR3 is TGTGCCAGCAGCCGGGGAGAGACCCAGTACTTC.

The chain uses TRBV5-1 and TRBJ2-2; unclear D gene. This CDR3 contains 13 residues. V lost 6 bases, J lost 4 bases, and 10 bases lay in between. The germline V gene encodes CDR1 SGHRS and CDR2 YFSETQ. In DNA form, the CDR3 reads TGCGCCAGCATTTCGAGTATCACCGGGGAGCTGTTTTTT. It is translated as CASISSITGELFF. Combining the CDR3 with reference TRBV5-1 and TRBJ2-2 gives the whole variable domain KAGVTQTPRYLIKTRGQQVTLSCSPISGHRSVSWYQQTPGQGLQFLFEYFSETQRNKGNFPGRFSGRQFSNSRSEMNVSTLELGDSALYLCASISSITGELFFGEGSRLTVL.

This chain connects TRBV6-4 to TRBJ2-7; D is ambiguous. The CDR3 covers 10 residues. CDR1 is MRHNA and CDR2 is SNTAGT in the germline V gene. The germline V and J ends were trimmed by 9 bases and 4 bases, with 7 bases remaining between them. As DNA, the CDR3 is TGTGCCAGGGCCAATTACGAGCAGTACTTC. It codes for CARANYEQYF.

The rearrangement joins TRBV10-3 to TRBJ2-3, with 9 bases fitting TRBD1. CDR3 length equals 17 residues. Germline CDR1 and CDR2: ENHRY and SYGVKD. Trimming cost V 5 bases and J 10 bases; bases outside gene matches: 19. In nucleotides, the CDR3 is TGTGCCATCAGTCCCGTGGGTAGGACAGGGGCTTCGCTGGCGCAGTATTTT. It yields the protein CAISPVGRTGASLAQYF.

The CDR3 DNA is TGTGCCAGCAGTGCGTCGGTGCCAGCGGGAGTTGATGAGCAGTTCTTC. Translation: CASSASVPAGVDEQFF. The J gene is TRBJ2-1, the V gene TRBV2; 8 bases match TRBD2. This CDR3 is built from 16 residues. J lost 8 bases, V lost 4 bases, and 13 bases had no gene match. Germline V lookup: CDR1 SNHLY, CDR2 FYNNEI.

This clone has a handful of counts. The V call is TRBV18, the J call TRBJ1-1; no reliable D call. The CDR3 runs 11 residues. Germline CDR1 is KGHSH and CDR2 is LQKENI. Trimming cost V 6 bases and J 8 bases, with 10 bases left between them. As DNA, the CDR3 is TGTGCCAGCTCCCCTGGAATAGAAGCTTTCTTT. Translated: CASSPGIEAFF.

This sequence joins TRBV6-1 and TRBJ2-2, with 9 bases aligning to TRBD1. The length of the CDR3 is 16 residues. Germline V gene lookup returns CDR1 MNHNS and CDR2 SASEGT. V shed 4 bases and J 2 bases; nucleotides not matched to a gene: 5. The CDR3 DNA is TGTGCCAGCAGTGCGTCGACAGGGGGTAACACCGGGGAGCTGTTTTTT. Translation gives CASSASTGGNTGELFF.

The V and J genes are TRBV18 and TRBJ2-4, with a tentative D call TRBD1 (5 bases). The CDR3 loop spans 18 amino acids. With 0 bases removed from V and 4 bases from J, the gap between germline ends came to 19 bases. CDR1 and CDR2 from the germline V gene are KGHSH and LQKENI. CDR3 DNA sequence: TGTGCCAGCTCACCACCGACCCAGGGAAACTGGATTAAAAACATTCAGTACTTC. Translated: CASSPPTQGNWIKNIQYF.

The CDR3 here is CATAESTPPGAFF. The CDR3, as DNA: TGTGCCACCGCAGAAAGCACACCACCCGGGGCTTTCTTT. The chain has TRBV28 and TRBJ1-1; D not certain. The CDR3 consists of 13 residues. Germline CDR1 MDHEN, CDR2 SYDVKM. V lost 10 bases, J lost 11 bases, and 23 bases lay in between.

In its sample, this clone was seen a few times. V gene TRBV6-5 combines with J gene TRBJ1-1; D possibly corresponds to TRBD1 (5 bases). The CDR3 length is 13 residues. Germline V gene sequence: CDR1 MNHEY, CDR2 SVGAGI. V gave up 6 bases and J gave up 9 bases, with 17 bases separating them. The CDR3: CASSQTARLKAFF. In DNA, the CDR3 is TGTGCCAGCAGCCAGACAGCCAGACTTAAAGCTTTCTTT.

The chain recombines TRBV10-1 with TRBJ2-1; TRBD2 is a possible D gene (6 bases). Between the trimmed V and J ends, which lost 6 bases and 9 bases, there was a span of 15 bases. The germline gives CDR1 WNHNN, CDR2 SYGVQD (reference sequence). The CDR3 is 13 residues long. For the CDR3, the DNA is TGCGCCAGCAGGGACTCGGGAGCCAGTGAGCAGTTCTTC. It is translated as CASRDSGASEQFF.

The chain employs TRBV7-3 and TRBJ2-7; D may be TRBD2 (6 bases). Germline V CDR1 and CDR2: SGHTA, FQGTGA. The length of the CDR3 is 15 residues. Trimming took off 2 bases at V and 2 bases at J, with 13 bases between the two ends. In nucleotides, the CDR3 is TGTGCCAGCAGCTTATCTGGGACTGAAGCCTACGAGCAGTACTTC. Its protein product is CASSLSGTEAYEQYF.

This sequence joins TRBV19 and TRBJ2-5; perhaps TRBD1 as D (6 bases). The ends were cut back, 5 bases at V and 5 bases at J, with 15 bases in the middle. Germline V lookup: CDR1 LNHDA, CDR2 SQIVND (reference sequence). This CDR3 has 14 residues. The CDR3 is CASSYRTVPETQYF. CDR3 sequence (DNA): TGTGCCAGTAGTTACCGGACAGTACCGGAGACCCAGTACTTC.

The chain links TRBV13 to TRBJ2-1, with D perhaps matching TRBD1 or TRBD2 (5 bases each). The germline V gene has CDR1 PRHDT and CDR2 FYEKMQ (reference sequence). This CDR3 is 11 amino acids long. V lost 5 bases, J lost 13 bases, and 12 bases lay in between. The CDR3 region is CASSTGTNQFF. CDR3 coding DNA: TGTGCCAGCAGCACCGGGACGAATCAGTTCTTC.

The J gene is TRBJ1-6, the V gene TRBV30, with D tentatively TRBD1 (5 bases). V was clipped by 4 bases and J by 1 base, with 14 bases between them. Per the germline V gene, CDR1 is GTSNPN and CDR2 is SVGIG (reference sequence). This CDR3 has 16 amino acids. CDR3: CAWKGAHSSYNSPLHF. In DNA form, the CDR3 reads TGTGCCTGGAAAGGGGCTCATTCGTCCTATAATTCACCCCTCCACTTT. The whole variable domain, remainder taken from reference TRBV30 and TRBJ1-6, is SQTIHQWPATLVQPVGSPLSLECTVEGTSNPNLYWYRQAAGRGLQLLFYSVGIGQISSEVPQNLSASRPQDRQFILSSKKLLLSDSGFYLCAWKGAHSSYNSPLHFGNGTRLTVT.

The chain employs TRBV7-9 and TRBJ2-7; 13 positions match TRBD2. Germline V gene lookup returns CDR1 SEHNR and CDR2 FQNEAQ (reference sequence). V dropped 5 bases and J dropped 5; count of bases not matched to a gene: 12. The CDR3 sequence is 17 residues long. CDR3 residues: CASSASTSGRAYHEQYF. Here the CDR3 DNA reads TGTGCCAGCAGCGCAAGCACTAGCGGGAGGGCCTACCACGAGCAGTACTTC.